These T cell receptor beta chains were read from a single sample in a study of somatic mutations in cytotoxic T cells in rheumatoid arthritis. Method: immunoSEQ multiplex PCR; TCRdb's copy keeps in-frame clones and lacks some. The top ten hold roughly a tenth of the sample, which has 20,000 or so clones, roughly 82% seen once. Sequenced sample: CD8+ T cells sorted from blood. Receptor source: a woman between 45 and 60 years old in good health. Each CDR3 is given with its conserved first and last residue. The D gene is left open where the match is weak. The size entry is marked missing in some rows and otherwise reads once, few, many or a size class.

TRBJ2-2 NA NA TRBV15 TGTGCCACCAGCAGGACAGAAGAAAACACCGGGGAGCTGTTTTTT CATSRTEENTGELFF
TRBJ2-2 NA NA TRBV5-6 TGTGCCAGCAGCTTGGGGGACACCGGGGAGCTGTTTTTT CASSLGDTGELFF
TRBJ1-1 once NA TRBV5-4 TGTGCCAGCAGCTGGGGCAGCCTTGAAGCTTTCTTT CASSWGSLEAFF
TRBJ1-5 NA TRBD1 TRBV7-6 TGTGCCGAGATCGGACAGGGAAGCGGCAATCAGCCCCAGCATTTT CAEIGQGSGNQPQHF
TRBJ2-1 once NA TRBV4-1 TGCGCCAGCAGCCAAGTTTCGGGAGAGAATGAGCAGTTCTTC CASSQVSGENEQFF
TRBJ1-1 few NA TRBV4-3 TGCGCCAGCAGCCAAGGTAGAGGGCCAGCCACTGAAGCTTTCTTT CASSQGRGPATEAFF
TRBJ2-3 NA NA TRBV6-5 TGTGCCAGCAGTTTCGGACAAGCAGATACGCAGTATTTT CASSFGQADTQYF
TRBJ2-1 once NA TRBV12-5 TGTGCTAGTGGTTCTAGCAGCTCCTACAATGAGCAGTTCTTC CASGSSSSYNEQFF
TRBJ1-2 NA TRBD1 TRBV6-6 TGTGCCAGCAGTTACTCCCCCCAGGGGGCCGATGGCTACACCTTC CASSYSPQGADGYTF
TRBJ1-2 NA TRBD1 TRBV6-5 TGTGCCAGCAGTTACGGCAGGGGGCTGGGTGGCTACACCTTC CASSYGRGLGGYTF
TRBJ2-2 NA TRBD2 TRBV7-3 TGTGCCAGCAGCTTGGGGGCACTAGCGGGGGTTGACACCGGGGAGCTGTTTTTT CASSLGALAGVDTGELFF
TRBJ1-1 NA NA TRBV19 TGTGCCAGTAGTATCAGGGCAGACTTCAACACTGAAGCTTTCTTT CASSIRADFNTEAFF
TRBJ2-1 NA TRBD1 TRBV9 TGTGCCAGCAGCGATGACAGGGACAGGCCCGTCGAGAGTGAGCAGTTCTTC CASSDDRDRPVESEQFF
TRBJ2-3 NA NA TRBV7-9 TGTGCCAGCAGCCCGGATCTAGCCTTCTTCACAGATACGCAGTATTTT CASSPDLAFFTDTQYF
TRBJ2-7 NA NA TRBV27 TGTGCCAGGGGGCAGGGGGAGGTCTACGAGCAGTACTTC CARGQGEVYEQYF
TRBJ1-2 NA NA TRBV4-1 TGCGCCAGCAGCCCCCGGGGGGCGGACTATGGCTACACCTTC CASSPRGADYGYTF
TRBJ2-4 NA NA TRBV4-2 TGTGCCAGCAGCCAAGATTTTGGACTCTCGGGGGCCATTCAGTACTTC CASSQDFGLSGAIQYF
TRBJ2-5 NA TRBD1 TRBV5-6 TGTGCCAGCAGCTGGACAGGGGAAGGAGAAGAGACCCAGTACTTC CASSWTGEGEETQYF
TRBJ2-3 NA TRBD2 TRBV2 TGTGCCAGCAGTATACTAGCGGGTAGCACAGATACGCAGTATTTT CASSILAGSTDTQYF
TRBJ1-5 NA TRBD1 TRBV7-8 TGTGCCAGCAGCTTAGCGTTCGGACAGGGGCTTCAGCCCCAGCATTTT CASSLAFGQGLQPQHF
TRBJ1-2 NA TRBD1 TRBV6-5 TGTGCCAGCAGAGGAGGACAGGAGTGGGACTATGGCTACACCTTC CASRGGQEWDYGYTF